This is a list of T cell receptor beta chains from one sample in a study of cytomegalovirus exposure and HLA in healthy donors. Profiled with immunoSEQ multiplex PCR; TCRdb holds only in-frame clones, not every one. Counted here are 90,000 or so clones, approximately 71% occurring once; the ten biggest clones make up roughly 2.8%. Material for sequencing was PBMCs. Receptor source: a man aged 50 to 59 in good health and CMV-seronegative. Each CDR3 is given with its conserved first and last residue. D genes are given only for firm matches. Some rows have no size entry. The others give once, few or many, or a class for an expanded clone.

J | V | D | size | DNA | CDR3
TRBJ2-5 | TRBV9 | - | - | TGTGCCAGCAGCGTAGCAACCCGGTACCAAGAGACCCAGTACTTC | CASSVATRYQETQYF
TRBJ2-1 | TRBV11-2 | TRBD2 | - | TGTGCCAGCAGCTTACGGCGGGAGGGTTTTGGTGAGCAGTTCTTC | CASSLRREGFGEQFF
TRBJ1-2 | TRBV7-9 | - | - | TGTGCCAGCAGCTTCGCAGGGTTTGACTATGGCTACACCTTC | CASSFAGFDYGYTF
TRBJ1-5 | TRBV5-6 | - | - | TGTGCCAGCAGCATTACATCGGGGATCAGCAATCAGCCCCAGCATTTT | CASSITSGISNQPQHF
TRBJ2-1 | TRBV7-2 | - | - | TGTGCCAGCAGCACTATGGGGAGCTCCTACAATGAGCAGTTCTTC | CASSTMGSSYNEQFF
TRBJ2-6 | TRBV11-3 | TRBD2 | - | TGTGCCAGCAGCCCACTAGCGGGACGACCTGGGGCCAACGTCCTGACTTTC | CASSPLAGRPGANVLTF
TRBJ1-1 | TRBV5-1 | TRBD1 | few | TGCGCCAGCAGCCTGGATGGGACAGGGGGAACTTTCTTT | CASSLDGTGGTFF
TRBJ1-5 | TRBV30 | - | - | TGTGCCTGGAGTCCGGGGTTGGATCAGCCCCAGCATTTT | CAWSPGLDQPQHF
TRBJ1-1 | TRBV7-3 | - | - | TGTGCCAGCAGCTTTAACAGCTATACTGAAGCTTTCTTT | CASSFNSYTEAFF
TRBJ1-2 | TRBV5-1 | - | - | TGCGCCAGCAGCACGACAGGTGACTATGGCTACACCTTC | CASSTTGDYGYTF
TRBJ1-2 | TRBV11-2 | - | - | TGTGCCAGCAGCTTGGGACTGCACGGGGATGGCTACACCTTC | CASSLGLHGDGYTF
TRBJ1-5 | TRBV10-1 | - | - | TGCGCCAGCAGTGAGTCGGAACAGGGCGAGTGCAATCAGCCCCAGCATTTT | CASSESEQGECNQPQHF
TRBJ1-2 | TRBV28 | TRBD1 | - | TGTGCCAGCAGTCGCGCGGGACAGGGGGACCACTATGGCTACACCTTC | CASSRAGQGDHYGYTF
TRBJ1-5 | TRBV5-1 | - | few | TGCGCCAGCAGCTTGCAGGGAGGAGATTCTCAGCCCCAGCATTTT | CASSLQGGDSQPQHF
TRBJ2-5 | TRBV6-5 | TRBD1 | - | TGTGCCAGCAGCCCAACAGGGGGCGGCTGGACCCAGTACTTC | CASSPTGGGWTQYF
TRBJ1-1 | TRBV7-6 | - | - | TGTGCCAGCAGCTTAGTGGCAGGTTCGAACACTGAAGCTTTCTTT | CASSLVAGSNTEAFF
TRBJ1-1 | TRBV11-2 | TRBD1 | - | TGTGCCAGCAGCTTTCCGGACAGGGCTAGTTGGAACACTGAAGCTTTCTTT | CASSFPDRASWNTEAFF
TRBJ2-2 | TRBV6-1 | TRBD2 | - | TGTGCCAGCAGTGAGGGAAGGGGACTACGAACCGGGGAGCTGTTTTTT | CASSEGRGLRTGELFF
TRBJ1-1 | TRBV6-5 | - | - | TGTGCCAGCAGTTACTGGGACTCTGGAACTGAAGCTTTCTTT | CASSYWDSGTEAFF
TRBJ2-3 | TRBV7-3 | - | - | TGTGCCAGCAGCTTAACGCGCGGAGCCACAGATACGCAGTATTTT | CASSLTRGATDTQYF
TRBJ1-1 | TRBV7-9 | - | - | TGTGCCAGCAGCCTGAGAAGTTCGGACACTGAAGCTTTCTTT | CASSLRSSDTEAFF
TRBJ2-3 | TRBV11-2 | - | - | TGTGCCAGCAGCTTAGAGCGGACGGACTATACAGATACGCAGTATTTT | CASSLERTDYTDTQYF
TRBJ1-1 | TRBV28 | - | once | TGTGCCAGCACCATGAACACTGAAGCTTTCTTT | CASTMNTEAFF
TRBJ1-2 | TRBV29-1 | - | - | TGCAGCGTTGGGGGGGGCGACTATGGCTACACCTTC | CSVGGGDYGYTF
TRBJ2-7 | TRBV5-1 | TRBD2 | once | TGCGCCAGCAGCTTGACCGGGACTAGCTTTGGCGAGCAGTACTTC | CASSLTGTSFGEQYF
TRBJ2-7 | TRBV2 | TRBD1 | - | TGTGCCAGCATGCCGGCAGGGGGACCCTACGAGCAGTACTTC | CASMPAGGPYEQYF
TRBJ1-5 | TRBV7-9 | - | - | TGTGCCAGCACGGGGGAGGGGGATCAGCCCCAGCATTTT | CASTGEGDQPQHF
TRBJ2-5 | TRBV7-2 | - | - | TGTGCCAGCAGCTTAAGCGAGACCCAGTACTTC | CASSLSETQYF
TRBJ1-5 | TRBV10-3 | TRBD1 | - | TGTGCCATCAGTCCAGACAGGGCGAGCAATCAGCCCCAGCATTTT | CAISPDRASNQPQHF
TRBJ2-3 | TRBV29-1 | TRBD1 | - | TGCAGCGTTGAAAGAGGGACAGGGGCAGATACGCAGTATTTT | CSVERGTGADTQYF
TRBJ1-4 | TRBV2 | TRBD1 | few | TGTGCCAGCAGTGAAATGGGACAGGTTAATGAAAAACTGTTTTTT | CASSEMGQVNEKLFF
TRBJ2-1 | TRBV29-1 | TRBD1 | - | TGCAGCGTTGGAAGTCAGGGGGCGGATGAGCAGTTCTTC | CSVGSQGADEQFF
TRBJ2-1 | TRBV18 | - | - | TGTGCCAGCTCACCACGGATCGGGAATGAGCAGTTCTTC | CASSPRIGNEQFF
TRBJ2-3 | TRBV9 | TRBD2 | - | TGTGCCAGCAGCCCCCGACTAGCGGGGGCAGATACGCAGTATTTT | CASSPRLAGADTQYF
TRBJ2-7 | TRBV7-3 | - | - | TGTGCCAGCAGCTTAACGTCGGAGTCCTACGAGCAGTACTTC | CASSLTSESYEQYF